A selection of T cell receptor beta chains follows, all from one sample in a study of cytomegalovirus exposure and HLA in healthy donors. Some clones are missing from TCRdb's copy, which holds only in-frame ones; the method was immunoSEQ multiplex PCR. Of around 100,000 clones listed, approximately 69% are singletons. Material: PBMCs. These receptors were collected from a woman aged 40 to 50 in good health and CMV-seropositive. The CDR3 runs from the conserved cysteine through the conserved F or W. D genes are given only for firm matches. The size of a clone is reported for some rows only, either as once, few or many, or as a class for expanded clones.

v_call: TRBV5-1; d_call: NA; clone_size: NA; j_call: TRBJ1-1; cdr3_aa: CASSRGTRGDTEAFF; cdr3_nt: TGCGCCAGCAGCCGGGGCACCCGGGGGGACACTGAAGCTTTCTTT
v_call: TRBV6-5; d_call: NA; clone_size: NA; j_call: TRBJ2-2; cdr3_aa: CASSCRANTGELFF; cdr3_nt: TGTGCCAGCAGCTGCAGGGCGAACACCGGGGAGCTGTTTTTT
v_call: TRBV7-3; d_call: TRBD1; clone_size: NA; j_call: TRBJ2-5; cdr3_aa: CASSPNRDSQTQYF; cdr3_nt: TGTGCCAGCAGCCCAAACCGGGACAGCCAGACCCAGTACTTC
v_call: TRBV5-4; d_call: TRBD1; clone_size: NA; j_call: TRBJ1-2; cdr3_aa: CASSEGQLYGYTF; cdr3_nt: TGTGCCAGCAGCGAGGGACAGCTCTATGGCTACACCTTC
v_call: TRBV6-1; d_call: NA; clone_size: NA; j_call: TRBJ1-5; cdr3_aa: CASSEALGAGNQPQHF; cdr3_nt: TGTGCCAGCAGTGAAGCGTTGGGGGCTGGCAATCAGCCCCAGCATTTT
v_call: TRBV7-9; d_call: NA; clone_size: NA; j_call: TRBJ1-1; cdr3_aa: CSSSSEDRNTEAFF; cdr3_nt: TGTTCCAGCAGCTCAGAGGACAGGAACACTGAAGCTTTCTTT
v_call: TRBV5-1; d_call: TRBD1; clone_size: once; j_call: TRBJ2-5; cdr3_aa: CASSPGVGQSRETQYF; cdr3_nt: TGCGCCAGCAGCCCCGGGGTGGGACAGAGCAGGGAGACCCAGTACTTC
v_call: TRBV2; d_call: TRBD1; clone_size: NA; j_call: TRBJ2-7; cdr3_aa: CASSRQGVEQYF; cdr3_nt: TGTGCCAGCAGTCGACAGGGGGTCGAGCAGTACTTC
v_call: TRBV7-9; d_call: NA; clone_size: NA; j_call: TRBJ2-3; cdr3_aa: CASAVGGLRADTQYF; cdr3_nt: TGTGCCAGCGCTGTGGGGGGGCTGAGGGCAGATACGCAGTATTTT
v_call: TRBV5-4; d_call: NA; clone_size: NA; j_call: TRBJ1-3; cdr3_aa: CASSLDGLSGNTIYF; cdr3_nt: TGTGCCAGCAGCTTGGACGGACTATCTGGAAACACCATATATTTT
v_call: TRBV19; d_call: NA; clone_size: few; j_call: TRBJ2-3; cdr3_aa: CASSTERIGRERQYF; cdr3_nt: TGTGCCAGTAGTACCGAAAGGATAGGACGGGAGCGGCAGTATTTT
v_call: TRBV7-8; d_call: TRBD1; clone_size: NA; j_call: TRBJ2-7; cdr3_aa: CASTPYRDREQYF; cdr3_nt: TGTGCCAGCACCCCCTATAGGGACAGGGAGCAGTACTTC
v_call: TRBV4-3; d_call: TRBD1; clone_size: NA; j_call: TRBJ2-7; cdr3_aa: CASSQDRTGASYEQYF; cdr3_nt: TGCGCCAGCAGCCAAGATCGGACAGGGGCCTCCTACGAGCAGTACTTC
v_call: TRBV5-1; d_call: NA; clone_size: NA; j_call: TRBJ1-4; cdr3_aa: CASSFITGGSEKLFF; cdr3_nt: TGCGCCAGCAGCTTCATCACCGGAGGGAGTGAAAAACTGTTTTTT